This T cell receptor beta chain is drawn from a study of T cell responses to AZD1222 COVID-19 vaccine. Study summary: Pooled in the analysis were second doses at about 4 or about 12 weeks.

TCRdb keeps only in-frame clones here, not all; method: immunoSEQ multiplex PCR. Altogether approximately 160,000 clones are present, under 95% being singletons, with the ten largest covering 4.5% to 6.5%. As concerns this clone: Its target is unknown.

This CDR3 contains 12 residues. From germline, CDR1 is SEHNR and CDR2 FQNEAQ (reference sequence). Trimming stripped 5 bases from V and 1 base from J, with 5 bases between. Study observations and caveats: Spike-specific TCR breadth and depth were elevated following two AZD1222 doses. Most donors were white British and more were female, and clonal diversity was possibly underestimated.

This clonotype originated in an adult in good health. The V call is TRBV7-9, the J call TRBJ1-1; D may be TRBD1 (5 bases). The sequencing used peripheral blood, collected on day 0 of AZD1222 vaccination. The CDR3, as DNA: TGTGCCAGCAGCGGGGGGAACACTGAAGCTTTCTTT. It yields the protein CASSGGNTEAFF.